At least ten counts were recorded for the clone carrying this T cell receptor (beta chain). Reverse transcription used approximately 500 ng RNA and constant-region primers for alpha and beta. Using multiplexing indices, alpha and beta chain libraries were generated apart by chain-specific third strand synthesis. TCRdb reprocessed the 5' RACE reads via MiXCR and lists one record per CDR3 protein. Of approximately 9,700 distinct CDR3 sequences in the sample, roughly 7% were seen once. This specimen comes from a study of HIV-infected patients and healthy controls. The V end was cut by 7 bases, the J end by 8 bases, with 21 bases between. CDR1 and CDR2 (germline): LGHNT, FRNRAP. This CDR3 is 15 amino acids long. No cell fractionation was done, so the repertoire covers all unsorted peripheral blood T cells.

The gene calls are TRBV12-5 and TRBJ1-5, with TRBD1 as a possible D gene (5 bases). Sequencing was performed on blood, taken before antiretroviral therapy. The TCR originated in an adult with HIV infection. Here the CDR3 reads CASAAQAIPGEPQHF. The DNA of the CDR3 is TGTGCTAGTGCTGCACAGGCCATACCCGGAGAGCCCCAGCATTTT.